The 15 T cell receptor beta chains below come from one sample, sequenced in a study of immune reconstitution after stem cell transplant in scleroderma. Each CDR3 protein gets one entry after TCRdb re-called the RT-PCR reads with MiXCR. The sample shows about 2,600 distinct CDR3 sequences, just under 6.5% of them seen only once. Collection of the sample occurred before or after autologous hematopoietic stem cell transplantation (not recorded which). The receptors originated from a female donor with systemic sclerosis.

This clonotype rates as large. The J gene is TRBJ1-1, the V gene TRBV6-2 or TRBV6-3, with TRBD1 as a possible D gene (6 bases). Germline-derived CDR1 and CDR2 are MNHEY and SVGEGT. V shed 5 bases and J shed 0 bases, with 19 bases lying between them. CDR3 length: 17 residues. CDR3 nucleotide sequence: TGTGCCAGCAGTCCAGACAGGCCTGGGGTTATGAACACTGAAGCTTTCTTT. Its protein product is CASSPDRPGVMNTEAFF.

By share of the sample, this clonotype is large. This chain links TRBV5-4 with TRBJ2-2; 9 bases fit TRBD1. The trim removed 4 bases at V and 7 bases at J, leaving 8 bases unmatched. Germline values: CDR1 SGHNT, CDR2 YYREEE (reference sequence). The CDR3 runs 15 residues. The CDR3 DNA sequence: TGTGCCAGCAGCACGGACAGGGGATTAGGCGGGGAGCTGTTTTTT. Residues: CASSTDRGLGGELFF. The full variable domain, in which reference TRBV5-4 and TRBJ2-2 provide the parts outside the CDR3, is ETGVTQSPTHLIKTRGQQVTLRCSSQSGHNTVSWYQQALGQGPQFIFQYYREEENGRGNFPPRFSGLQFPNYSSELNVNALELDDSALYLCASSTDRGLGGELFFGEGSRLTVL.

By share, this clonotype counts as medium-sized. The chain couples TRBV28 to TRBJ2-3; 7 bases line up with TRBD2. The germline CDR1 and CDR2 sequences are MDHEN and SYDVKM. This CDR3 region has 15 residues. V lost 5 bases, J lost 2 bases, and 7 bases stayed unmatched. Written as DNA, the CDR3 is TGTGCCAGCAGTGCCTTGGGGGGGGACACAGATACGCAGTATTTT. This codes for CASSALGGDTDTQYF. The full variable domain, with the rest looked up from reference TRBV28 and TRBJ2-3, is DVKVTQSSRYLVKRTGEKVFLECVQDMDHENMFWYRQDPGLGLRLIYFSYDVKMKEKGDIPEGYSVSREKKERFSLILESASTNQTSMYLCASSALGGDTDTQYFGPGTRLTVL.

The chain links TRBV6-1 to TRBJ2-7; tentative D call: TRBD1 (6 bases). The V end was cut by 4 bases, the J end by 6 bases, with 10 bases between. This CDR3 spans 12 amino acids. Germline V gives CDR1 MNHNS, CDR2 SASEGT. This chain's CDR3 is CASSASGVEQYF. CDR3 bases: TGTGCCAGCAGTGCGTCAGGGGTCGAGCAGTACTTC.

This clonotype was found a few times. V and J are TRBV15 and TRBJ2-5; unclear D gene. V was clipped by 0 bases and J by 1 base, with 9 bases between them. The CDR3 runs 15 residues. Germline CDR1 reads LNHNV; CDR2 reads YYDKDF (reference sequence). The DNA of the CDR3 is TGTGCCACCAGCAGAGATCGAGGCGGCCAAGAGACCCAGTACTTC. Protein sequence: CATSRDRGGQETQYF.

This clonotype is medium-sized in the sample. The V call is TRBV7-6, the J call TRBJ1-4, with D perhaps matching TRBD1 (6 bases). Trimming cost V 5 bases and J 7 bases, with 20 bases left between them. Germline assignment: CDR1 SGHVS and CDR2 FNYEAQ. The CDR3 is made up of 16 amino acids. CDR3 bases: TGTGCCAGCAGCATTCGCCCCAGGGGCATGGGTGAAAAACTGTTTTTT. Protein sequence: CASSIRPRGMGEKLFF.

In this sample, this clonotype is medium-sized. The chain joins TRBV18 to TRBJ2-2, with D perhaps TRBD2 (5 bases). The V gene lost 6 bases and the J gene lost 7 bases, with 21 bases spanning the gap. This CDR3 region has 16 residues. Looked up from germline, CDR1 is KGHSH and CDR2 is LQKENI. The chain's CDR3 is CASSPRTPTFVGELFF. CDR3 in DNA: TGTGCCAGCTCCCCGCGGACTCCCACATTTGTCGGGGAGCTGTTTTTT.

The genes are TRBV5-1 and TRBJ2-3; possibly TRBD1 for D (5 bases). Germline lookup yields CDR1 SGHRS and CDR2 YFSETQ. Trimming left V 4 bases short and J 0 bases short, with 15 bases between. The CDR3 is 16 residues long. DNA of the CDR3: TGCGCCAGCAGCACAGAACAGGCTACTAGCACAGATACGCAGTATTTT. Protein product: CASSTEQATSTDTQYF. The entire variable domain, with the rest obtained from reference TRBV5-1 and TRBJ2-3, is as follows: KAGVTQTPRYLIKTRGQQVTLSCSPISGHRSVSWYQQTPGQGLQFLFEYFSETQRNKGNFPGRFSGRQFSNSRSEMNVSTLELGDSALYLCASSTEQATSTDTQYFGPGTRLTVL.

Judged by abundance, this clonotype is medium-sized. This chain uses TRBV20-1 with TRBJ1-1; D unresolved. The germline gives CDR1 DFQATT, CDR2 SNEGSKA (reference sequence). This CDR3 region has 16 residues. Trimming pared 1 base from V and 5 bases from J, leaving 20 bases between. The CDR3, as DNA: TGCAGTGCTAGAGTTTCGGGCAAGGGTGGAAAGACTGAAGCTTTCTTT. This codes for CSARVSGKGGKTEAFF.

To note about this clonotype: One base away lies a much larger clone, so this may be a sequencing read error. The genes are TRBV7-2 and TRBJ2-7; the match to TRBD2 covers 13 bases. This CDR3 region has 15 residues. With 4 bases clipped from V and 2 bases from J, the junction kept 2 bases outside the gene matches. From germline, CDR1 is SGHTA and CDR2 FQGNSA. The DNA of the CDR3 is TGTGCCAGCAGCTCGGGACTAGCGGGAACCTACGAGCAGTACTTC. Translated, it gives CASSSGLAGTYEQYF.

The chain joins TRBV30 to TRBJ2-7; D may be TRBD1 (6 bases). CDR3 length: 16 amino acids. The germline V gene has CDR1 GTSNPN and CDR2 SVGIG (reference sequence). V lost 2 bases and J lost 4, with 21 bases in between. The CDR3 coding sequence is TGTGCCTGGAGTCCACCCCCGTTCGGGACATCTTACGAGCAGTACTTC. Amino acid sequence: CAWSPPPFGTSYEQYF.

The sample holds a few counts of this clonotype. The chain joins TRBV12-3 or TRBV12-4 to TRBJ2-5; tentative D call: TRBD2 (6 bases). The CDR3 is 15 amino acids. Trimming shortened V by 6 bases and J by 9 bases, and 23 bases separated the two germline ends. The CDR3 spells CASSPGTLPSSPQYF. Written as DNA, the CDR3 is TGTGCCAGCAGCCCCGGGACTTTACCCTCGAGTCCCCAGTACTTC.

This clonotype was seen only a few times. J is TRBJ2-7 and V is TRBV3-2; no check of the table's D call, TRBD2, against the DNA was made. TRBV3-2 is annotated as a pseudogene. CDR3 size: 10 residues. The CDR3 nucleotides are TGTGCCAGCAATGGAGGGGAGCAGTACTTC. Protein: CASNGGEQYF.

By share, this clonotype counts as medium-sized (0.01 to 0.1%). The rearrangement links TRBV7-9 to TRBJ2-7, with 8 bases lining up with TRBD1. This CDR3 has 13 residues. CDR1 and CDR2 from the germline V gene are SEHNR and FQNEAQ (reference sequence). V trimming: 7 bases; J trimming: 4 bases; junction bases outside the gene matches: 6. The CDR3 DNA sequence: TGTGCCAGCACCGGACAGGGACAGTACGAGCAGTACTTC. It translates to CASTGQGQYEQYF.

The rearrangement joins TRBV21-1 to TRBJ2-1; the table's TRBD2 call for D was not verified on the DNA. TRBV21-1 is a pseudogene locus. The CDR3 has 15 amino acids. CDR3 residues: CASNTSGRPYNEQFF. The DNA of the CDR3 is TGTGCCAGCAACACTAGCGGGAGACCCTACAATGAGCAGTTCTTC.